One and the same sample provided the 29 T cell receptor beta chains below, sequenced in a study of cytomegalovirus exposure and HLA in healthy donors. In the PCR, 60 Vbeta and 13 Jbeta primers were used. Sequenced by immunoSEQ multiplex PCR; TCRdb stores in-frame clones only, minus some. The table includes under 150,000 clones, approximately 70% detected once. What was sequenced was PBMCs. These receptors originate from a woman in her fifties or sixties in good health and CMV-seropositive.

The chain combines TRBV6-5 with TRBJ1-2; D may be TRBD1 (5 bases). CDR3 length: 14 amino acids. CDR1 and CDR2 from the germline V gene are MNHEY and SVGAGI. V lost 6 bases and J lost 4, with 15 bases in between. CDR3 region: CASRATDPGYGYTF. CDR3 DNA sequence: TGTGCCAGCAGAGCGACAGATCCGGGCTATGGCTACACCTTC.

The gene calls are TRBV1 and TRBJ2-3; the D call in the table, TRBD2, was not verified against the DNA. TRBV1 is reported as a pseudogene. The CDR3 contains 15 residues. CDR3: CTSSPRTSPTDTQYF. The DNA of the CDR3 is TGCACCAGCAGCCCCCGGACTAGCCCCACAGATACGCAGTATTTT.

The CDR3 DNA is TGTGCCAGCAGTTACGGGGGCTACAATGAGCAGTTCTTC. Translation: CASSYGGYNEQFF. The chain recombines TRBV11-2 with TRBJ2-1, with D perhaps matching TRBD2 (6 bases). V was trimmed by 6 bases and J by 3 bases, leaving 9 bases between them. This CDR3 contains 13 residues. CDR1 and CDR2 from the germline V gene are SGHAT and FQNNGV.

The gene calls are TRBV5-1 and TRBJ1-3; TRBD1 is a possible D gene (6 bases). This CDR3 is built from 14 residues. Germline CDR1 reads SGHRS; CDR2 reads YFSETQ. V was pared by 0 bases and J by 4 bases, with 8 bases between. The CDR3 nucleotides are TGCGCCAGCAGCTTGGTACAGGGCGGAAACACCATATATTTT. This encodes CASSLVQGGNTIYF.

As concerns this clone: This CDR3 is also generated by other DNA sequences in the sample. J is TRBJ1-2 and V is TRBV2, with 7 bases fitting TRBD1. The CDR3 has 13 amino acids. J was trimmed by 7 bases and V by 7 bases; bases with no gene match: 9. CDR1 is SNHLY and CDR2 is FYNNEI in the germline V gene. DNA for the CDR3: TGTGCCAGCACTCTAGACAGGGCAGGTGGCTACACCTTC. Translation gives CASTLDRAGGYTF.

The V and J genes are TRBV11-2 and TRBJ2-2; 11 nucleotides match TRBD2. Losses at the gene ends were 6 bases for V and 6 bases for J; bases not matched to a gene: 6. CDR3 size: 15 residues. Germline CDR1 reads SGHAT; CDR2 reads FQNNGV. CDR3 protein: CASRPPGLAAGELFF. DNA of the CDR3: TGTGCCAGCAGGCCCCCGGGACTAGCGGCCGGGGAGCTGTTTTTT.

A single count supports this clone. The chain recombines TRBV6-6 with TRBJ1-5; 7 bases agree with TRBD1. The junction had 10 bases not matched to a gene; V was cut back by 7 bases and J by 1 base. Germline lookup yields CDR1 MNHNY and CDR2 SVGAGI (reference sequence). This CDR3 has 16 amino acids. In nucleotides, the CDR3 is TGTGCCAGCACCGGGACAGTCTCAGGCAGCAATCAGCCCCAGCATTTT. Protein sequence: CASTGTVSGSNQPQHF.

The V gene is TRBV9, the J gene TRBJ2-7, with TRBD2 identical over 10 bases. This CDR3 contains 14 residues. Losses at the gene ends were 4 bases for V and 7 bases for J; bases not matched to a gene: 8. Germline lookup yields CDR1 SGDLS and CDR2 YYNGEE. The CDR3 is CASSRGLASGEQYF. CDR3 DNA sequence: TGTGCCAGCAGCCGGGGACTAGCGTCGGGTGAGCAGTACTTC.

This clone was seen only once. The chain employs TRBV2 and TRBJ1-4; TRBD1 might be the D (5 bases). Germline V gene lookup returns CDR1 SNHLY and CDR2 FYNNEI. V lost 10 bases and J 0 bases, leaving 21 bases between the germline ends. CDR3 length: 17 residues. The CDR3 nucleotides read TGTGCCACGGGACTGCGTTCTAGCATTGCAACTAATGAAAAACTGTTTTTT. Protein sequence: CATGLRSSIATNEKLFF.

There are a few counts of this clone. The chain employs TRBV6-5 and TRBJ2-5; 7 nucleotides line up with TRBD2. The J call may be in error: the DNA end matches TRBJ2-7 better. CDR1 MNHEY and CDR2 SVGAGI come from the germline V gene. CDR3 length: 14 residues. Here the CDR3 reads CASRGTTDSYEQYF. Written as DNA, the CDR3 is TGTGCCAGCAGAGGGACTACCGACTCCTACGAGCAGTACTTC.

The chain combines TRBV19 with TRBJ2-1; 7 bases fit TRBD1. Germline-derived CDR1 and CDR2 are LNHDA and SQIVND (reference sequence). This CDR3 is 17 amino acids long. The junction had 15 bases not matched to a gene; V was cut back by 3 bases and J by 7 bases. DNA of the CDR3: TGTGCCAGTAGTATGGGCCGGTGGTGGGACAGTTTTAATGAGCAGTTCTTC. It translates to CASSMGRWWDSFNEQFF.

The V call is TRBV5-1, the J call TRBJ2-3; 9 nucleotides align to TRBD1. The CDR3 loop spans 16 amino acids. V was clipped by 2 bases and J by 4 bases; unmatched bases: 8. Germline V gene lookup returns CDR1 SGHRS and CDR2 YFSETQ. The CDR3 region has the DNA TGCGCCAGCAGCTTTGGCGGACAGGGGTTTCCAGATACGCAGTATTTT. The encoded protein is CASSFGGQGFPDTQYF.

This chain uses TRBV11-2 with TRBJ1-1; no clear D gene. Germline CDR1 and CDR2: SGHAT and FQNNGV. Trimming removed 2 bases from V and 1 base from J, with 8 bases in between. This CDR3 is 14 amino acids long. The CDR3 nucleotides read TGTGCCAGCAGCTTACGTCGGGGGAACACTGAAGCTTTCTTT. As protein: CASSLRRGNTEAFF.

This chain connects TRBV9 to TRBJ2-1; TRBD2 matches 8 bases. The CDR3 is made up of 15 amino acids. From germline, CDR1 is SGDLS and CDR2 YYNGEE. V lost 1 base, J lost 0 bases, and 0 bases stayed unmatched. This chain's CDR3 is CASSVSGSSYNEQFF. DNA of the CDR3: TGTGCCAGCAGCGTAAGCGGGAGCTCCTACAATGAGCAGTTCTTC.

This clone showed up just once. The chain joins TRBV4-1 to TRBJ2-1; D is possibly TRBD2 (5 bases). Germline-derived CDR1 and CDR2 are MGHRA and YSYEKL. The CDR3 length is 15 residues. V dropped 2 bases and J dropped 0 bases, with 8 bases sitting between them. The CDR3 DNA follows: TGCGCCAGCAGCCAAACTAGGGACTCCTACAATGAGCAGTTCTTC. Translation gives CASSQTRDSYNEQFF.

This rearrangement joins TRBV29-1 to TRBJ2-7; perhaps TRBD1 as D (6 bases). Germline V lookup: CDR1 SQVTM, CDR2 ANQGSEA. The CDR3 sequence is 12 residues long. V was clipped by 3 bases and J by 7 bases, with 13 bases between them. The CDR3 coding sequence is TGCAGCGTTGACAGGGGAATGGGGGAGCAGTACTTC. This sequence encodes CSVDRGMGEQYF.

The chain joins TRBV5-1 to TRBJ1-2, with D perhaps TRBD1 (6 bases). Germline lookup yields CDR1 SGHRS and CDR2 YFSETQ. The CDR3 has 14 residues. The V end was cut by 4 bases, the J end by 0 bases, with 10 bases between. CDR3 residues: CASSLEGANYGYTF. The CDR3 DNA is TGCGCCAGCAGCCTCGAGGGGGCTAACTATGGCTACACCTTC.

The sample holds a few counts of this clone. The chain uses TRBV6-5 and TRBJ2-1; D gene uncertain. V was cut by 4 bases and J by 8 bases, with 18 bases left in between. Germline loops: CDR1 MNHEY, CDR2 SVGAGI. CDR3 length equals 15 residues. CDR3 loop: CASSSPSAGWYEQFF. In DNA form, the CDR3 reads TGTGCCAGCAGTTCCCCTTCGGCAGGCTGGTATGAGCAGTTCTTC.

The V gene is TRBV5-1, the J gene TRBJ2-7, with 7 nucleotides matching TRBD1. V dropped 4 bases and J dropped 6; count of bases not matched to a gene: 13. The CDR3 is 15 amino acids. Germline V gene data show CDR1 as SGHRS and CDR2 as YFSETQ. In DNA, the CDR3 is TGCGCCAGCAGCCCGAGGGGACAGCTTCTGTCCGAGCAGTACTTC. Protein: CASSPRGQLLSEQYF.

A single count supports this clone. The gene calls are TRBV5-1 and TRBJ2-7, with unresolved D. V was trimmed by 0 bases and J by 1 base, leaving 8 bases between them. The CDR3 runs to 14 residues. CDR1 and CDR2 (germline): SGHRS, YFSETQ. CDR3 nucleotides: TGCGCCAGCAGCTTGGCCTTAAATTCCTACGAGCAGTACTTC. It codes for CASSLALNSYEQYF. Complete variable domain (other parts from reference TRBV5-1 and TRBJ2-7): KAGVTQTPRYLIKTRGQQVTLSCSPISGHRSVSWYQQTPGQGLQFLFEYFSETQRNKGNFPGRFSGRQFSNSRSEMNVSTLELGDSALYLCASSLALNSYEQYFGPGTRLTVT.

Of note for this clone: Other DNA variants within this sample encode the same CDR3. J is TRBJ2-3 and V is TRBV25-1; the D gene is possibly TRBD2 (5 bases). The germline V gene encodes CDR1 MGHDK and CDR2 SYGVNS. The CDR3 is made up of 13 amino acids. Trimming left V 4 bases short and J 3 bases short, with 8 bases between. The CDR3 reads CASSGTGTDTQYF. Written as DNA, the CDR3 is TGTGCCAGCAGTGGCACGGGAACAGATACGCAGTATTTT.

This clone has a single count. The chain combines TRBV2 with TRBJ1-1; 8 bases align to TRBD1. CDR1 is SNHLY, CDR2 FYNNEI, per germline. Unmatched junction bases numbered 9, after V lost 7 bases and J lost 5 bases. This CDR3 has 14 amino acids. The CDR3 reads CASIRTGIGTEAFF. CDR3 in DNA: TGTGCCAGCATCAGGACAGGGATCGGGACTGAAGCTTTCTTT.

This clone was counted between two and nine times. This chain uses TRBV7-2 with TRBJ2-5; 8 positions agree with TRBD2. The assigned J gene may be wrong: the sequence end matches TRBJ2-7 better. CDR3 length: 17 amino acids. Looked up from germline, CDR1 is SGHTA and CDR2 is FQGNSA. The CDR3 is CASGPGGGAGVPYEQYF. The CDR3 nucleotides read TGTGCCAGCGGTCCGGGAGGGGGAGCGGGGGTCCCCTACGAGCAGTACTTC.

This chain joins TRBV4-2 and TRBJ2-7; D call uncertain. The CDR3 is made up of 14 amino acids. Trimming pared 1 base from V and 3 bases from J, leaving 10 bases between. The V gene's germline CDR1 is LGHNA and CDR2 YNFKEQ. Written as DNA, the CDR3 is TGTGCCAGCAGCCAAGTCACACCATACTACGAGCAGTACTTC. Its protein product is CASSQVTPYYEQYF.

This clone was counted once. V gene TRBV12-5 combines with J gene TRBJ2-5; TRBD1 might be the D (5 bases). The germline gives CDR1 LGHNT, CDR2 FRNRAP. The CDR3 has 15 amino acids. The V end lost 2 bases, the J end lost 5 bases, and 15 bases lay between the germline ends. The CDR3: CASGLLRTPRETQYF. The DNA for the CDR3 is TGTGCTAGTGGTTTGCTTAGGACACCCCGGGAGACCCAGTACTTC.

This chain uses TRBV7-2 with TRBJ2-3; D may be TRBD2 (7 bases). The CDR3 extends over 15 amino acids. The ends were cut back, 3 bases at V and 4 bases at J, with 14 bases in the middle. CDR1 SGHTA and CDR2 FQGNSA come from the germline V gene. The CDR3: CASSFGGGSSDTQYF. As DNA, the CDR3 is TGTGCCAGCAGCTTCGGGGGCGGGAGCTCAGATACGCAGTATTTT.

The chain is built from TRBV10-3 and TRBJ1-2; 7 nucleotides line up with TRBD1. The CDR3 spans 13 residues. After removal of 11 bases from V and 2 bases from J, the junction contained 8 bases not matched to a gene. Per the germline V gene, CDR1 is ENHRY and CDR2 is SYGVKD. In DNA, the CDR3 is TGTGCCTCTTGGAGGGGACAGAACTATGGCTACACCTTC. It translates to CASWRGQNYGYTF.

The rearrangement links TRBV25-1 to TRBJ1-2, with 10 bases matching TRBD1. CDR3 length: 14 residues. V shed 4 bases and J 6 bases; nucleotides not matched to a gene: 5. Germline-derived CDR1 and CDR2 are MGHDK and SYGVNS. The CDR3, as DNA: TGTGCCAGCAGTGTCCGACAGGGGGCCGATGGCTACACCTTC. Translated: CASSVRQGADGYTF.

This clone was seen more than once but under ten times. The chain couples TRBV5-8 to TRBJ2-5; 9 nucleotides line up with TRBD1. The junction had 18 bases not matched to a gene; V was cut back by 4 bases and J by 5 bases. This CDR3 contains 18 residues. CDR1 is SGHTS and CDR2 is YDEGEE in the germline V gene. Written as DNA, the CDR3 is TGTGCCAGCAGCGACGGGACAGGGAGAAGGATGGCGAGGGAGACCCAGTACTTC. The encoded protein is CASSDGTGRRMARETQYF.